The rows below give T cell receptor beta chains drawn from one sample of a study of identical twins. Each CDR3 protein gets one entry after TCRdb re-called the 5' RACE reads with MiXCR. The data contain about 240,000 distinct CDR3 sequences, 10% of them seen just once; the ten biggest clones take up 9% to 10%. Specimen: memory T cells sorted from blood. The origin of the receptors is a man aged 50 to 59 in good health. Both conserved end residues are part of each CDR3. D genes are given only for firm matches. Clone size, where shown, is once, few, many, or a class for clones that have expanded.

clone_size j_call d_call v_call cdr3_aa cdr3_nt
many TRBJ2-4 - TRBV10-3 CAVKGQENIQYF TGTGCCGTTAAGGGACAAGAAAACATTCAGTACTTC
many TRBJ2-7 - TRBV20-1 CSARAPTTLYEQYF TGCAGTGCTAGAGCACCCACTACTCTCTACGAGCAGTACTTC
many TRBJ2-2 TRBD2 TRBV20-1 CSARPLAGDSTGELFF TGCAGTGCTAGACCATTAGCGGGAGATTCCACCGGGGAGCTGTTTTTT
few TRBJ2-1 - TRBV7-6 CASSLAEGEAYNEQFF TGTGCCAGCAGCTTAGCGGAGGGGGAGGCCTACAATGAGCAGTTCTTC
few TRBJ2-7 - TRBV4-3 CASSQDLVTGPYEQYF TGCGCCAGCAGCCAAGATCTGGTTACGGGTCCCTACGAGCAGTACTTC
many TRBJ2-3 - TRBV29-1 CSLSRTDTQYF TGCAGCCTGTCGCGCACAGATACGCAGTATTTT
few TRBJ1-6 - TRBV12-3/TRBV12-4 CASTNNPRRNSPLHF TGTGCCAGCACCAACAATCCTCGACGGAATTCACCCCTCCACTTT
few TRBJ2-3 - TRBV4-3 CASSQDQAGTQYF TGCGCCAGCAGCCAAGATCAGGCGGGGACGCAGTATTTT
few TRBJ2-1 - TRBV12-3/TRBV12-4 CASSPGGREKFF TGTGCCAGCAGTCCCGGGGGTAGAGAGAAGTTCTTC
few TRBJ1-1 - TRBV5-8 CASSLQTASNTEAFF TGTGCCAGCAGCTTGCAGACAGCCTCGAACACTGAAGCTTTCTTT
- TRBJ2-5 TRBD1 TRBV10-3 CAISGTGGAAWQETQYF TGTGCCATCAGTGGGACAGGGGGCGCGGCCTGGCAAGAGACCCAGTACTTC
- TRBJ2-7 - TRBV2 CASSGIQSSYEQYF TGTGCCAGCAGTGGGATACAAAGCTCCTACGAGCAGTACTTC
few TRBJ2-5 - TRBV11-2 CASSPQSRKETQYF TGTGCCAGCAGCCCTCAGTCTCGCAAAGAGACCCAGTACTTC
few TRBJ2-3 TRBD2 TRBV10-1 CASSDASGGFTDTQYF TGCGCCAGCAGTGACGCTAGCGGGGGGTTCACAGATACGCAGTATTTT
- TRBJ2-7 - TRBV15 CATSRGAGARSYEQYF TGTGCCACCAGCAGAGGTGCGGGGGCCCGATCCTACGAGCAGTACTTC
few TRBJ2-7 TRBD1 TRBV24-1 CATSFGQGTHEQYF TGTGCCACCAGTTTCGGACAGGGGACACACGAGCAGTACTTC
many TRBJ1-2 - TRBV29-1 CSVRQSSYGYTF TGCAGCGTTAGACAGAGTTCCTATGGCTACACCTTC
many TRBJ2-1 TRBD1 TRBV20-1 CSAPGQGHYSYNEQFF TGCAGTGCTCCAGGACAGGGCCACTACTCCTACAATGAGCAGTTCTTC
many TRBJ2-7 - TRBV3-1 CASSRDMGAVLTYEQYF TGTGCCAGCAGCCGCGACATGGGGGCAGTTCTTACCTACGAGCAGTACTTC
few TRBJ2-2 TRBD1 TRBV5-1 CASSGTELTGELFF TGCGCCAGCAGCGGGACAGAGCTTACCGGGGAGCTGTTTTTT
- TRBJ2-1 TRBD2 TRBV11-2 CASSSPTSVSYNEQFF TGTGCCAGCAGCTCTCCCACTAGCGTGTCCTACAATGAGCAGTTCTTC
many TRBJ2-7 - TRBV12-3/TRBV12-4 CASSFIYEQYF TGTGCCAGCAGTTTCATTTACGAGCAGTACTTC
few TRBJ2-7 TRBD2 TRBV27 CASSPTSGRASLGEQYF TGTGCCAGCAGTCCCACTAGCGGGAGGGCCTCTTTGGGGGAGCAGTACTTC
many TRBJ2-4 TRBD2 TRBV5-5 CASSSPGLAGAAKNIQYF TGTGCCAGCAGTTCCCCGGGACTAGCGGGAGCTGCCAAAAACATTCAGTACTTC
few TRBJ1-1 - TRBV3-1 CASSQRNPNTEAFF TGTGCCAGCAGCCAGAGGAACCCGAACACTGAAGCTTTCTTT
- TRBJ1-1 - TRBV12-3/TRBV12-4 CASTLNPNTEAFF TGTGCCAGCACCCTCAATCCGAACACTGAAGCTTTCTTT
many TRBJ1-6 TRBD1 TRBV4-3 CASSQTPGGDSPLHF TGCGCCAGCAGCCAAACGCCAGGGGGCGATTCACCCCTCCACTTT
few TRBJ1-6 - TRBV9 CASSSTREGSPLHF TGTGCCAGCAGCTCCACCAGGGAAGGTTCACCCCTCCACTTT
- TRBJ2-1 TRBD2 TRBV7-9 CASSFSGSGGNEQFF TGTGCCAGCAGCTTTAGCGGGAGCGGGGGGAATGAGCAGTTCTTC
- TRBJ2-2 TRBD2 TRBV7-6 CASHPAGDTGELFF TGTGCCAGCCACCCAGCGGGAGACACCGGGGAGCTGTTTTTT
many TRBJ2-5 - TRBV12-3/TRBV12-4 CASSADKEQETQYF TGTGCCAGCAGTGCCGACAAAGAACAAGAGACCCAGTACTTC
- TRBJ2-1 TRBD1 TRBV27 CASSSKRQGASREQFF TGTGCCAGCAGTTCGAAACGACAGGGGGCGAGCAGGGAGCAGTTCTTC
few TRBJ1-2 TRBD1 TRBV27 CASSPGTGTFYGYTF TGTGCCAGCAGTCCTGGGACAGGGACCTTCTATGGCTACACCTTC
- TRBJ2-2 - TRBV5-5 CASSSSGIANTGELFF TGTGCCAGCAGCTCGAGCGGAATCGCGAACACCGGGGAGCTGTTTTTT
many TRBJ1-6 - TRBV21-1 CASSKVGQKPYNSPLHF TGTGCCAGCAGCAAAGTAGGACAGAAGCCTTATAATTCACCCCTCCACTTT
many TRBJ1-1 - TRBV28 CATCLGTEAFF TGTGCCACGTGTCTCGGCACTGAAGCTTTCTTT
many TRBJ1-5 - TRBV2 CASSTPGTTYSNQPQHF TGTGCCAGCAGTACTCCCGGGACAACTTATAGCAATCAGCCCCAGCATTTT
many TRBJ2-3 - TRBV7-2 CASSLGGADTQYF TGTGCCAGCAGCTTAGGGGGGGCAGATACGCAGTATTTT
few TRBJ1-1 - TRBV6-1 CASIGNMNTEAFF TGTGCCAGCATTGGCAACATGAACACTGAAGCTTTCTTT
many TRBJ2-7 - TRBV12-3/TRBV12-4 CASSRDFSYEQYF TGTGCCAGCAGTCGGGACTTCTCCTACGAGCAGTACTTC
many TRBJ2-3 - TRBV20-1 CSARDDGVGTDTQYF TGCAGTGCTAGAGATGACGGGGTAGGCACAGATACGCAGTATTTT
- TRBJ2-7 TRBD1 TRBV12-3/TRBV12-4 CASRLGGQGVAYEQYF TGTGCCAGCAGGTTGGGGGGACAGGGAGTGGCCTACGAGCAGTACTTC
- TRBJ2-7 TRBD1 TRBV6-4 CASIPGTGAYEQYF TGTGCCAGCATCCCCGGGACAGGGGCCTACGAGCAGTACTTC
- TRBJ2-3 - TRBV24-1 CATSAGPDTQYF TGTGCCACCAGTGCTGGGCCAGATACGCAGTATTTT
few TRBJ2-5 TRBD2 TRBV7-2 CASSRPGLAGETQYF TGTGCCAGCAGCCGACCGGGACTAGCGGGAGAGACCCAGTACTTC
many TRBJ2-5 - TRBV4-1 CASSQPWTEETQYF TGCGCCAGCAGCCAACCTTGGACAGAAGAGACCCAGTACTTC
many TRBJ2-5 TRBD1 TRBV20-1 CSATRDRGRETQYF TGCAGTGCTACTCGGGACAGAGGGCGAGAGACCCAGTACTTC
- TRBJ2-3 - TRBV29-1 CSVLRSPQTDTQYF TGCAGCGTCCTCCGTTCGCCGCAGACAGATACGCAGTATTTT
many TRBJ2-3 TRBD2 TRBV20-1 CSAKITGGPVRTDTQYF TGCAGTGCTAAGATTACGGGGGGGCCAGTTCGAACGGATACGCAGTATTTT
- TRBJ2-7 - TRBV28 CASQKTGASLGQYF TGTGCCAGCCAAAAGACAGGAGCGTCCTTAGGGCAGTACTTC
many TRBJ2-7 - TRBV27 CARELGGPYEQYF TGTGCCAGGGAACTCGGAGGACCCTACGAGCAGTACTTC
many TRBJ2-1 - TRBV20-1 CSARTGSNEQFF TGCAGTGCTAGAACAGGGTCCAATGAGCAGTTCTTC
- TRBJ1-5 TRBD1 TRBV6-5 CASSSLGDRADQPQHF TGTGCCAGCAGTTCTTTGGGGGACAGGGCCGATCAGCCCCAGCATTTT